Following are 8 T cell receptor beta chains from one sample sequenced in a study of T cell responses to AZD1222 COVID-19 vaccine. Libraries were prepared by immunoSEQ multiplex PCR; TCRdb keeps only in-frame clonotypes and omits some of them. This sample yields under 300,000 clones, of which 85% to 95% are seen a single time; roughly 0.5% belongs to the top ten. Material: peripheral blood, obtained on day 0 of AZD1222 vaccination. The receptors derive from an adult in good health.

In DNA, the CDR3 is TGCAGCGTTAATACCGGACTAGCGGACCCCAATGAGCAGTTCTTC. This translates into CSVNTGLADPNEQFF. This rearrangement joins TRBV29-1 to TRBJ2-1, with 10 bases lining up with TRBD2. In germline, CDR1 is SQVTM, CDR2 ANQGSEA. J gave up 6 bases and V 5 bases, and 10 bases lay outside the gene matches. This CDR3 comprises 15 residues.

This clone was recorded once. CDR3 nucleotides: TGCGCCAGCAGCTTGGAGGGACAAACCCTCGAGCAGTTCTTC. Translation gives CASSLEGQTLEQFF. The chain has TRBV5-1 and TRBJ2-1, with D perhaps TRBD1 (6 bases). Germline-derived CDR1 and CDR2 are SGHRS and YFSETQ. Trimming removed 0 bases from V and 10 bases from J, with 14 bases in between. CDR3 length equals 14 residues. Supplemented by reference TRBV5-1 and TRBJ2-1, the full variable domain reads KAGVTQTPRYLIKTRGQQVTLSCSPISGHRSVSWYQQTPGQGLQFLFEYFSETQRNKGNFPGRFSGRQFSNSRSEMNVSTLELGDSALYLCASSLEGQTLEQFFGPGTRLTVL.

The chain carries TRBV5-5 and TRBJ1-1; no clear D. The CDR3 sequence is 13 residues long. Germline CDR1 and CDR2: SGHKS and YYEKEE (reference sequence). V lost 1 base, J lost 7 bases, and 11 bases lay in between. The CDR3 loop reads CASSLQGLVEAFF. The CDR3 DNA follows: TGTGCCAGCAGCTTGCAAGGGTTGGTTGAAGCTTTCTTT. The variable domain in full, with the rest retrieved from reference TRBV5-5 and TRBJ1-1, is DAGVTQSPTHLIKTRGQQVTLRCSPISGHKSVSWYQQVLGQGPQFIFQYYEKEERGRGNFPDRFSARQFPNYSSELNVNALLLGDSALYLCASSLQGLVEAFFGQGTRLTVV.

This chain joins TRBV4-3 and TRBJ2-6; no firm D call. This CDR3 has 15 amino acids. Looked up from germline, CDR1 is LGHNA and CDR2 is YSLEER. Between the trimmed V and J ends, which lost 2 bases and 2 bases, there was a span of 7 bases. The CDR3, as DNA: TGCGCCAGCAGCCAAACAAGGGCTGGGGCCAACGTCCTGACTTTC. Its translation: CASSQTRAGANVLTF.

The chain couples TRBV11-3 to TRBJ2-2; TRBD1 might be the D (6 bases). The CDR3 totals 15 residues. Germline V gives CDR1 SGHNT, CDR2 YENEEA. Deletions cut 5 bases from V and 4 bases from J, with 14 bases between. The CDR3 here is CASSPGHTITGELFF. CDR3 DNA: TGTGCCAGCAGCCCGGGACACACGATCACCGGGGAGCTGTTTTTT. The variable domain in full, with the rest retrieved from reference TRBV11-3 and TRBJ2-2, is EAGVVQSPRYKIIEKKQPVAFWCNPISGHNTLYWYLQNLGQGPELLIRYENEEAVDDSQLPKDRFSAERLKGVDSTLKIQPAELGDSAVYLCASSPGHTITGELFFGEGSRLTVL.

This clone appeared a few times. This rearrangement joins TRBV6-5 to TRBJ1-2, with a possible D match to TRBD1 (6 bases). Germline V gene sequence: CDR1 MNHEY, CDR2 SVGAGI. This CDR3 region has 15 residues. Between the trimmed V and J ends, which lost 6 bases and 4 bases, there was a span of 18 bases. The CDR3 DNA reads TGTGCCAGCAGGGACCCCTACAGGGACGGCTATGGCTACACCTTC. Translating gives CASRDPYRDGYGYTF.

The CDR3: CASSLTEGRTYEQYF. The CDR3 coding sequence is TGTGCCAGCAGCTTAACCGAGGGTAGGACCTACGAGCAGTACTTC. V and J are TRBV7-2 and TRBJ2-7, with D maybe TRBD2 (5 bases). CDR1 is SGHTA, CDR2 FQGNSA, per germline. The CDR3 has 15 residues. V shed 2 bases and J shed 2 bases, with 13 bases lying between them.

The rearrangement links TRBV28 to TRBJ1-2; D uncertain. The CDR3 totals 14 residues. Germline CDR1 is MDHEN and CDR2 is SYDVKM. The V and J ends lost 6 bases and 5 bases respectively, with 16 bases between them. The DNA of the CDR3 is TGTGCCAGCAGCCGCCTGTGGGCCGGGTATGGCTACACCTTC. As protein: CASSRLWAGYGYTF.